The source of this TCR beta chain is a study of cytomegalovirus exposure and HLA in healthy donors. Study-wide results and limits: A few CMV-associated chains proved CMV antigen-specific in vitro. There were some public TCRs occurring in many donors, but most TCR sequences were rare. In a later analysis, HLA-associated beta chains showed higher expansion and lower generation probabilities than comparable chains.

The PCR made use of 60 Vbeta and 13 Jbeta primers. Using immunoSEQ multiplex PCR, the repertoire was profiled, and TCRdb retains in-frame clones only, with some absent. Of tens of thousands of clones listed, 80% were seen once; the top ten hold about 4%. As concerns this clone: Its antigen is undetermined.

This CDR3 is 14 amino acids long. The germline V gene encodes CDR1 MNHEY and CDR2 SMNVEV (reference sequence). Trimming removed 5 bases from V and 2 bases from J, with 13 bases in between. The chain uses TRBV27 and TRBJ2-7; D may be TRBD2 (6 bases). The receptor's source is a woman between 40 and 50 years old in good health and CMV-seronegative. Sequenced input: PBMCs. The chain's CDR3 is CASSPLAKPYEQYF. The CDR3 DNA reads TGTGCCAGCAGTCCTCTAGCGAAGCCCTACGAGCAGTACTTC.